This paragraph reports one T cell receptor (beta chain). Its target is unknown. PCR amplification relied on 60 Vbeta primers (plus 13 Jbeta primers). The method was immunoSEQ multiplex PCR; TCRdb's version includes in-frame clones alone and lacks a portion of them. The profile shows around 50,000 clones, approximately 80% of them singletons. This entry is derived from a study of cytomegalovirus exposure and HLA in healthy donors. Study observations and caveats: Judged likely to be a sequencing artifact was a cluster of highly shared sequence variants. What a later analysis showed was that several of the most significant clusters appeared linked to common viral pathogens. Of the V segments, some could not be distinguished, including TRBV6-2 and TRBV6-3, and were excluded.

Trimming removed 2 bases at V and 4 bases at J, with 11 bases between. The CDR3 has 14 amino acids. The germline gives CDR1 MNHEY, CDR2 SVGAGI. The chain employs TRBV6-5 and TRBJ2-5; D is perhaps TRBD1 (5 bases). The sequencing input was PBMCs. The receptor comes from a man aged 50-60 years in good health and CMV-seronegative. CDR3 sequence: CASSYAGYRETQYF. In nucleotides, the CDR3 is TGTGCCAGCAGTTACGCAGGGTACAGAGAGACCCAGTACTTC.